These 9 T cell receptor beta chains came from one sample sequenced in a study of shared clonotypes between healthy human individuals. TCRdb's table, derived via immunoSEQ multiplex PCR, lists solely in-frame clones and lacks some. The sample lists roughly 1,500,000 clones; around 98.5% were seen once. The sample consisted of naive CD4+ T cells sorted from blood. The subset: CD45RA+ positively selected. The origin of the receptors is a man younger than 45 in good health.

The genes are TRBV25-1 and TRBJ2-5; a possible D gene is TRBD2 (7 bases). This CDR3 spans 14 amino acids. Germline-derived CDR1 and CDR2 are MGHDK and SYGVNS. The V gene lost 5 bases and the J gene lost 4 bases, with 14 bases spanning the gap. The CDR3 is CASSRGGAGETQYF. CDR3 in DNA: TGTGCCAGCAGTCGCGGGGGCGCAGGAGAGACCCAGTACTTC.

This clone was detected once. J is TRBJ1-4 and V is TRBV4-1, with D perhaps TRBD1 (6 bases). Germline lookup yields CDR1 MGHRA and CDR2 YSYEKL. The length of the CDR3 is 14 residues. Trimming pared 1 base from V and 9 bases from J, leaving 12 bases between. The CDR3, as DNA: TGCGCCAGCAGCCAAGTCGCGACAGGCCAAAAACTGTTTTTT. Amino acid sequence: CASSQVATGQKLFF.

The rearrangement joins TRBV4-1 to TRBJ2-7; D could derive from TRBD1 or TRBD2 (5 bases each). The germline gives CDR1 MGHRA, CDR2 YSYEKL. The CDR3 loop spans 16 amino acids. V was shortened by 2 bases and J by 7 bases, with 21 bases between the two germline ends. The CDR3 region is CASSQPLRGRQGEQYF. For the CDR3, the DNA is TGCGCCAGCAGCCAACCCCTCCGGGGCAGACAAGGTGAGCAGTACTTC.

This chain connects TRBV6-6 to TRBJ1-2; D call uncertain. The germline V gene has CDR1 MNHNY and CDR2 SVGAGI (reference sequence). CDR3 length equals 12 residues. Trimming left V 4 bases short and J 6 bases short, with 9 bases between. The CDR3, as DNA: TGTGCCAGCAGTTTAAGCCTGAATGGCTACACCTTC. Its protein is CASSLSLNGYTF.

This clone came up once. The chain combines TRBV28 with TRBJ2-7; 8 positions agree with TRBD2. The junction had 6 bases not matched to a gene; V was cut back by 5 bases and J by 0 bases. Germline V gives CDR1 MDHEN, CDR2 SYDVKM. This CDR3 is 15 amino acids long. The CDR3 sequence is CASSPPGGLSYEQYF. CDR3 coding DNA: TGTGCCAGCAGTCCCCCGGGGGGGCTCTCCTACGAGCAGTACTTC.

This chain links TRBV18 with TRBJ1-1, with a weak D call TRBD1 (6 bases). This CDR3 is built from 15 residues. V lost 5 bases and J lost 2, with 15 bases in between. Germline-derived CDR1 and CDR2 are KGHSH and LQKENI. The CDR3, as DNA: TGTGCCAGCTCAGTATACAGGGTGGAAAACACTGAAGCTTTCTTT. This encodes CASSVYRVENTEAFF. The entire variable domain, with the rest obtained from reference TRBV18 and TRBJ1-1, is as follows: NAGVMQNPRHLVRRRGQEARLRCSPMKGHSHVYWYRQLPEEGLKFMVYLQKENIIDESGMPKERFSAEFPKEGPSILRIQQVVRGDSAAYFCASSVYRVENTEAFFGQGTRLTVV.

Remarks on this clone: An end of the junction differs from the germline gene, which may be a read error. V is TRBV11-2 and J is TRBJ2-3; 7 positions match TRBD2. Germline CDR1 SGHAT, CDR2 FQNNGV. This CDR3 is built from 16 residues. The chain's CDR3 is CASSIELALGQDTQYF. The CDR3 DNA sequence: TGTGCCAGCAGCATAGAACTAGCGCTCGGCCAAGATACGCAGTATTTT.

Concerning this clone itself: In the same sample, other DNA sequences code for this CDR3. CDR3 nucleotides: TGTGCCAGCTCACGCGACAGGCAAGAGACCCAGTACTTC. The encoded protein is CASSRDRQETQYF. This chain connects TRBV18 to TRBJ2-5; TRBD1 is a possible D gene (6 bases). Trimming stripped 4 bases from V and 2 bases from J, with 8 bases between. The CDR3 length is 13 residues. Germline V gene lookup returns CDR1 KGHSH and CDR2 LQKENI.

The chain recombines TRBV5-1 with TRBJ2-1; 8 positions agree with TRBD2. This CDR3 has 14 amino acids. Germline CDR1 is SGHRS and CDR2 is YFSETQ. V dropped 4 bases and J dropped 7; count of bases not matched to a gene: 7. This CDR3 is CASSHVGRGNEQFF. CDR3 sequence (DNA): TGCGCCAGCAGCCACGTCGGGAGGGGGAATGAGCAGTTCTTC.